These 2 T cell receptor beta chains came from one sample sequenced in a study of technical replicates of blood from a few donors. Clones were read by immunoSEQ multiplex PCR, and TCRdb kept only the in-frame ones, dropping some. The data contain roughly 52,000 clones, over 90% of them singletons. The sequenced sample was PBMCs. The receptor set was obtained from a human donor in good health. Some clones in this sample may be carry-over from other donors' samples.

The chain joins TRBV15 to TRBJ2-1, with 9 bases identical to TRBD2. V lost 4 bases, J lost 9 bases, and 7 bases stayed unmatched. The CDR3 is 14 residues long. Looked up from germline, CDR1 is LNHNV and CDR2 is YYDKDF (reference sequence). CDR3 DNA sequence: TGTGCCACCAGCACCGGACTAGCGTTTAGTGAGCAGTTCTTC. It yields the protein CATSTGLAFSEQFF.

The V and J genes are TRBV9 and TRBJ2-2; D perhaps matches TRBD2 (6 bases). The CDR3 spans 15 residues. Germline CDR1 SGDLS, CDR2 YYNGEE. V was shortened by 3 bases and J by 4 bases, with 13 bases between the two germline ends. The CDR3 nucleotides read TGTGCCAGCAGCGCTCCCGGGGGTGGCACCGGGGAGCTGTTTTTT. Protein: CASSAPGGGTGELFF.